Described below is a single T cell receptor (beta chain) sequence and its context. Its specificity is unknown. The data were obtained in a study of T cells after posttransplantation cyclophosphamide. Findings and limits, study-wide: Donor CD8+ memory clones often dominated recipient blood repertoires at later times. TRB clonality was highly associated with recipient CMV seropositivity and reactivation. Tissue-infiltrating T cells from skin or gut overlapped little with blood T cells.

Data came from immunoSEQ multiplex PCR; TCRdb stores just in-frame clones and leaves some out. The top ten clones hold 3.6% of a sample with more than 9,500 clones, 75% to 95% of them seen once. Cyclophosphamide on days +3 and +4 followed busulfan-fludarabine conditioning and a marrow graft. Sequenced material: PBMCs, taken after allogeneic stem cell transplant with posttransplant cyclophosphamide. The clonotype originates from a female patient aged 25-39 years who received an allogeneic stem cell transplant from an unrelated donor, was CMV-positive, and had no GVHD. These T cells may partly come from the graft donor.

CDR3 coding DNA: TGCGCCAGCAGCCCCCCGCCAGCGGGAGCGTACGAGCAGTACTTC. As protein: CASSPPPAGAYEQYF. The V and J genes are TRBV4-1 and TRBJ2-7, with 8 bases that match TRBD2. This CDR3 spans 15 amino acids. The V gene's germline CDR1 is MGHRA and CDR2 YSYEKL. With V trimmed by 4 bases and J by 4 bases, 9 bases remained unmatched.